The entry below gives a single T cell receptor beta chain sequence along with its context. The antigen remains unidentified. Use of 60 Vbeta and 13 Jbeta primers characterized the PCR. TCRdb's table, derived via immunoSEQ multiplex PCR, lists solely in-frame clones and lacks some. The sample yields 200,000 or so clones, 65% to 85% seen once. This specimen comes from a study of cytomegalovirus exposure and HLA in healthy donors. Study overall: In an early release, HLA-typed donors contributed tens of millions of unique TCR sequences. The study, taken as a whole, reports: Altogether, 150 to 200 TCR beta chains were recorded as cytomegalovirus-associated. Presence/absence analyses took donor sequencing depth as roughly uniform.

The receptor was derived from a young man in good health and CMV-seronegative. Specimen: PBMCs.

The DNA of the CDR3 is TGTGCCAGCAGGGTTACAGGGGGCATAAACACCGGGGAGCTGTTTTTT. This encodes CASRVTGGINTGELFF. The rearrangement joins TRBV2 to TRBJ2-2; TRBD1 aligns across 9 bases. CDR3 size: 16 residues. Trimming removed 6 bases from V and 2 bases from J; junction bases left unmatched: 7. Looked up from germline, CDR1 is SNHLY and CDR2 is FYNNEI.